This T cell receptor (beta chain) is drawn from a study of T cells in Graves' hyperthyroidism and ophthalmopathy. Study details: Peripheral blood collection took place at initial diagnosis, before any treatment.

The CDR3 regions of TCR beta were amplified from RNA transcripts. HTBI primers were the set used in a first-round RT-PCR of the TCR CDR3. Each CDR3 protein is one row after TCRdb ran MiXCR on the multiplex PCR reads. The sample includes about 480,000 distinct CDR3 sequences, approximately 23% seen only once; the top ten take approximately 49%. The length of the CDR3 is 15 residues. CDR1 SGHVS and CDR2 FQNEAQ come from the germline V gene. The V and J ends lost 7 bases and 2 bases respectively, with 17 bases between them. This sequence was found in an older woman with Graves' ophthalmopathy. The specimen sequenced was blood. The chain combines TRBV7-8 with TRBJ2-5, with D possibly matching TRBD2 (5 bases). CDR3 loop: CASNANGLPQETQYF. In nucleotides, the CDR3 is TGTGCCAGCAACGCTAACGGACTGCCACAAGAGACCCAGTACTTC.